A single sample is the source of the 15 T cell receptor beta chains below, sequenced in a study of OX40 agonist ivuxolimab in advanced cancers. Profiled with immunoSEQ multiplex PCR; TCRdb holds only in-frame clones, not every one. This table has 40,000 to 50,000 clones, just under 90% appearing once. The sample consisted of CD4+ or CD8+ T cells sorted from blood, taken in a trial of the OX40 agonist ivuxolimab. These receptors were obtained from an adult with an advanced solid tumor such as melanoma, head and neck, liver or kidney cancer.

The V and J genes are TRBV28 and TRBJ1-1, with D unclear. V lost 7 bases to trimming and J lost 5 bases, with 17 bases between them. CDR1 and CDR2 (germline): MDHEN, SYDVKM. The CDR3 is made up of 14 amino acids. The CDR3 sequence is CASTLPSTRTEAFF. The CDR3 DNA sequence: TGTGCCAGCACCCTTCCTTCCACCCGAACTGAAGCTTTCTTT.

This chain's CDR3 is CASSGLMTGDTEAFF. The CDR3 DNA reads as TGTGCCAGTAGTGGGTTAATGACAGGGGACACTGAAGCTTTCTTT. The chain joins TRBV19 to TRBJ1-1; 8 bases are a match to TRBD1. V shed 5 bases, J shed 3 bases, and the junction held 8 bases outside the gene matches. Germline lookup yields CDR1 LNHDA and CDR2 SQIVND (reference sequence). The CDR3 runs to 15 residues.

The genes are TRBV5-1 and TRBJ2-7, with TRBD2 matching 14 bases. CDR3 size: 17 residues. CDR1 is SGHRS and CDR2 is YFSETQ in the germline V gene. Trimming at V came to 1 base and at J to 0 bases, leaving 3 bases not matched to a gene. As DNA, the CDR3 is TGCGCCAGCAGCTTGCGGACTAGCGGGAGGAGCTCCTACGAGCAGTACTTC. This sequence encodes CASSLRTSGRSSYEQYF.

The V call is TRBV6-4, the J call TRBJ1-5, with 9 bases aligning to TRBD1. There are 17 residues in the CDR3. V was pared by 0 bases and J by 5 bases, with 8 bases of the junction left unmatched. Germline CDR1 reads MRHNA; CDR2 reads SNTAGT. This CDR3 is CASSDSTWGQGDQPQHF. DNA of the CDR3: TGTGCCAGCAGTGACTCAACGTGGGGACAGGGCGATCAGCCCCAGCATTTT.

This clone was picked up a small number of times. The chain joins TRBV9 to TRBJ1-3; tentative D call: TRBD1 (5 bases). The CDR3 sequence is 13 residues long. Germline-derived CDR1 and CDR2 are SGDLS and YYNGEE. The V end lost 3 bases, the J end lost 4 bases, and 8 bases lay between the germline ends. The CDR3 reads CASSGRQGNTIYF. The CDR3 DNA follows: TGTGCCAGCAGCGGTCGACAGGGAAACACCATATATTTT.

This clone was observed a single time. J is TRBJ1-6 and V is TRBV6-6, with unresolved D. CDR1 and CDR2 from the germline V gene are MNHNY and SVGAGI (reference sequence). V was pared by 0 bases and J by 8 bases, with 5 bases between. The CDR3 has 13 residues. CDR3 nucleotide sequence: TGTGCCAGCAGTTACTCGCGGGATTCACCCCTCCACTTT. Translated: CASSYSRDSPLHF.

J is TRBJ1-1 and V is TRBV5-1, with 7 bases matching TRBD1. After removal of 4 bases from V and 0 bases from J, the junction contained 12 bases not matched to a gene. CDR1 and CDR2 (germline): SGHRS, YFSETQ. There are 17 residues in the CDR3. CDR3 amino acids: CASSRPAGTDMNTEAFF. The CDR3 bases are TGCGCCAGCAGCCGACCGGCCGGGACAGACATGAACACTGAAGCTTTCTTT.

The chain recombines TRBV5-1 with TRBJ2-7; 11 bases map to TRBD2. Unmatched junction bases numbered 10, after V lost 2 bases and J lost 6 bases. Germline V gives CDR1 SGHRS, CDR2 YFSETQ. The CDR3 covers 16 residues. CDR3 bases: TGCGCCAGCAGCTTCGACCTAGCGGGGGGCTTCGTCGAGCAGTACTTC. It specifies CASSFDLAGGFVEQYF.

The genes are TRBV5-1 and TRBJ2-1, with TRBD2 matching over 8 bases. The V segment lost 2 bases and the J segment 1 base; nucleotides outside the gene matches: 11. The CDR3 is 18 residues long. In germline, CDR1 is SGHRS, CDR2 YFSETQ. CDR3 nucleotide sequence: TGCGCCAGCAGCTTCCCTGTGGGCGGGAGGAGGTCCTACAATGAGCAGTTCTTC. It yields the protein CASSFPVGGRRSYNEQFF.

The chain uses TRBV6-1 and TRBJ1-5, with TRBD1 as a possible D gene (6 bases). CDR3 length: 17 amino acids. The germline V gene encodes CDR1 MNHNS and CDR2 SASEGT. V gave up 1 base and J gave up 7 bases, with 20 bases separating them. The CDR3 loop is CASSEVVGGSGGQPQHF. Written as DNA, the CDR3 is TGTGCCAGCAGTGAAGTCGTTGGGGGGTCGGGGGGCCAGCCCCAGCATTTT.

The chain is built from TRBV6-6 and TRBJ2-3; unclear D gene. Germline assignment: CDR1 MNHNY and CDR2 SVGAGI (reference sequence). Trimming took off 3 bases at V and 0 bases at J, with 4 bases between the two ends. This CDR3 is built from 13 residues. The CDR3 region is CASSYISTDTQYF. CDR3 bases: TGTGCCAGCAGTTATATAAGCACAGATACGCAGTATTTT.

The rearrangement links TRBV14 to TRBJ2-1; 7 bases line up with TRBD2. The length of the CDR3 is 14 residues. Germline CDR1 SGHDN, CDR2 FVKESK. Losses at the gene ends were 1 base for V and 12 bases for J; bases not matched to a gene: 9. CDR3 sequence reads: CASSQAGGLRWQFF. CDR3 in DNA: TGTGCCAGCAGCCAAGCGGGGGGACTCCGATGGCAGTTCTTC. The variable domain in full, with the rest retrieved from reference TRBV14 and TRBJ2-1, is EAGVTQFPSHSVIEKGQTVTLRCDPISGHDNLYWYRRVMGKEIKFLLHFVKESKQDESGMPNNRFLAERTGGTYSTLKVQPAELEDSGVYFCASSQAGGLRWQFFGPGTRLTVL.

The chain recombines TRBV19 with TRBJ2-3, with D perhaps matching TRBD1 (5 bases). The CDR3 runs 13 residues. V lost 2 bases and J 4 bases, leaving 7 bases between the germline ends. The germline V gene has CDR1 LNHDA and CDR2 SQIVND (reference sequence). The CDR3 here is CASSIQGADTQYF. The CDR3 nucleotides are TGTGCCAGTAGTATACAGGGCGCAGATACGCAGTATTTT.

This clone showed up just a few times. The chain is built from TRBV2 and TRBJ2-7; TRBD2 is a possible D gene (5 bases). The V gene lost 1 base and the J gene lost 7 bases, with 14 bases spanning the gap. This CDR3 comprises 14 residues. Germline V gives CDR1 SNHLY, CDR2 FYNNEI. CDR3 amino acids: CASSEESVRGEQYF. The CDR3 nucleotides are TGTGCCAGCAGTGAAGAGTCGGTCCGGGGAGAGCAGTACTTC.

This clone was counted once. V gene TRBV19 combines with J gene TRBJ1-5, with 11 bases lining up with TRBD1. This CDR3 is built from 14 residues. The germline V gene encodes CDR1 LNHDA and CDR2 SQIVND (reference sequence). With 6 bases clipped from V and 5 bases from J, the junction kept 3 bases outside the gene matches. CDR3 sequence: CASRGQGAYQPQHF. The DNA for the CDR3 is TGTGCCAGTAGAGGACAGGGGGCATATCAGCCCCAGCATTTT.